Below, 32 T cell receptor beta chains from the same sample are listed, as sequenced in a study of T cell repertoires in cytomegalovirus infection. TCRdb re-called the reads through MiXCR, storing one row per CDR3 protein. The sample has 680,000 or so distinct CDR3 sequences; 35% are singletons. Sequencing input: PBMCs. The receptors here all came from a human donor in good health (CMV status not recorded). Some clones in this sample may be carry-over from other donors' samples.

The chain recombines TRBV4-1 with TRBJ2-7; no firm D call. The length of the CDR3 is 12 residues. V shed 0 bases and J shed 6 bases, with 6 bases lying between them. Germline CDR1 is MGHRA and CDR2 is YSYEKL. Here the CDR3 reads CASSQEVGEQYF. CDR3 sequence (DNA): TGCGCCAGCAGCCAAGAAGTCGGCGAGCAGTACTTC.

This clonotype occurred once. At one of its ends the junction is not consistent with the germline gene, which may arise from a read error. This chain joins TRBV7-6 and TRBJ2-2, with 8 bases aligning to TRBD1. Germline V lookup: CDR1 SGHVS, CDR2 FNYEAQ. The CDR3 has 17 amino acids. CDR3 sequence: CASSWTLGTGLTGELFF. The DNA of the CDR3 is TGTGCTAGCAGCTGGACGCTCGGGACAGGTTTAACCGGGGAGCTGTTTTTT.

CDR3 sequence (DNA): TGTGCCAGCAGTCCCCTGAACGCGGGGATGGGCTACACCTTC. It translates to CASSPLNAGMGYTF. This sequence joins TRBV12-3 or TRBV12-4 and TRBJ1-2; D uncertain. With 5 bases removed from V and 8 bases from J, the gap between germline ends came to 18 bases. The CDR3 is made up of 14 amino acids.

This clonotype was recorded at least ten times. J is TRBJ2-5 and V is TRBV7-2; D not certain. The CDR3 totals 13 residues. Germline loops: CDR1 SGHTA, CDR2 FQGNSA. V lost 5 bases to trimming and J lost 3 bases, with 10 bases between them. CDR3 protein: CASSLRVEETQYF. In DNA form, the CDR3 reads TGTGCCAGCAGCCTACGGGTAGAAGAGACCCAGTACTTC. The full variable domain, in which reference TRBV7-2 and TRBJ2-5 provide the parts outside the CDR3, is GAGVSQSPSNKVTEKGKDVELRCDPISGHTALYWYRQSLGQGLEFLIYFQGNSAPDKSGLPSDRFSAERTGGSVSTLTIQRTQQEDSAVYLCASSLRVEETQYFGPGTRLLVL.

The chain has TRBV7-8 and TRBJ2-2; 9 nucleotides agree with TRBD1. This CDR3 contains 16 residues. Germline V gives CDR1 SGHVS, CDR2 FQNEAQ. The trim removed 5 bases at V and 5 bases at J, leaving 9 bases unmatched. CDR3 nucleotide sequence: TGTGCCAGCAGCGAGCGGGACAGGGCGCGGACCGGGGAGCTGTTTTTT. Protein product: CASSERDRARTGELFF.

This clonotype was seen a handful of times. V and J are TRBV4-1 and TRBJ2-1, with no clear D. Trimming removed 3 bases from V and 0 bases from J, with 12 bases in between. The CDR3 runs to 16 residues. Germline V gene sequence: CDR1 MGHRA, CDR2 YSYEKL. DNA for the CDR3: TGCGCCAGCAGCCAGGGCCCGGCGAGCTCCTACAATGAGCAGTTCTTC. This sequence encodes CASSQGPASSYNEQFF.

This clonotype appeared a few times. The chain joins TRBV24-1 to TRBJ2-7, with TRBD2 matching 11 bases. Germline V CDR1 and CDR2: KGHDR, SFDVKD. The CDR3 runs 13 residues. Trimming took 9 bases from V and 3 from J; bases not matched to a gene: 3. The CDR3 DNA reads TGTGCCACCGCCCTAGCGGGAGGCTACGAGCAGTACTTC. Amino acid sequence: CATALAGGYEQYF.

The V gene is TRBV7-9, the J gene TRBJ1-5, with a tentative D call TRBD1 (5 bases). The germline gives CDR1 SEHNR, CDR2 FQNEAQ (reference sequence). The V end was cut by 5 bases, the J end by 7 bases, with 30 bases between. This CDR3 has 19 residues. This CDR3 reads CASSQSPGGEGRLDQPQHF. Written as DNA, the CDR3 is TGTGCCAGCAGCCAATCGCCCGGGGGTGAAGGCAGGCTTGACCAGCCCCAGCATTTT.

The chain couples TRBV6-8 to TRBJ2-1; D unclear. The length of the CDR3 is 14 residues. Germline values: CDR1 MNHGY, CDR2 SAAAGT. V was clipped by 6 bases and J by 2 bases, with 11 bases between them. The CDR3 sequence is CASSQDGAYNEQFF. CDR3 DNA: TGTGCCAGCAGCCAGGACGGCGCCTACAATGAGCAGTTCTTC.

This chain joins TRBV10-3 and TRBJ2-3; 9 bases line up with TRBD2. The CDR3 has 15 amino acids. In germline, CDR1 is ENHRY, CDR2 SYGVKD. With 4 bases clipped from V and 2 bases from J, the junction kept 4 bases outside the gene matches. CDR3 sequence (DNA): TGTGCCATCAGTGTTCTAGCGGGGAACACAGATACGCAGTATTTT. Its translation is CAISVLAGNTDTQYF.

The chain joins TRBV7-9 to TRBJ1-4; tentative D call: TRBD1 (5 bases). Per the germline V gene, CDR1 is SEHNR and CDR2 is FQNEAQ (reference sequence). V lost 5 bases and J lost 0, with 16 bases in between. This CDR3 spans 17 amino acids. CDR3 DNA sequence: TGTGCCAGCAGCCCCGATGTCGGGGGAACAACTAATGAAAAACTGTTTTTT. It translates to CASSPDVGGTTNEKLFF.

The sample holds a few counts of this clonotype. The rearrangement uses TRBV11-2 and TRBJ1-1; TRBD1 aligns across 10 bases. Trimming took 1 base from V and 2 from J; bases not matched to a gene: 10. CDR1 SGHAT and CDR2 FQNNGV come from the germline V gene. The CDR3 is 18 amino acids. The CDR3 coding sequence is TGTGCCAGCAGCTTAGGGACAGGGGGGAAGAGGGCAAACACTGAAGCTTTCTTT. Translating it yields CASSLGTGGKRANTEAFF. Supplemented by reference TRBV11-2 and TRBJ1-1, the full variable domain reads EAGVAQSPRYKIIEKRQSVAFWCNPISGHATLYWYQQILGQGPKLLIQFQNNGVVDDSQLPKDRFSAERLKGVDSTLKIQPAKLEDSAVYLCASSLGTGGKRANTEAFFGQGTRLTVV.

The chain uses TRBV7-4 and TRBJ2-1, with TRBD2 matching over 11 bases. The V segment lost 5 bases and the J segment 7 bases; nucleotides outside the gene matches: 10. Germline V gene lookup returns CDR1 SGHVT and CDR2 SQSDAQ. The CDR3 runs to 16 residues. CDR3 in DNA: TGTGCCAGCAGCCACATAGCGGGGGGGCGATTTAATGAGCAGTTCTTC. Its translation: CASSHIAGGRFNEQFF.

The chain has TRBV12-3 or TRBV12-4 and TRBJ2-1; the match to TRBD2 covers 8 bases. The CDR3 is made up of 14 amino acids. V lost 3 bases and J lost 7; bases outside the gene matches: 5. Here the CDR3 reads CASSFRGGKNEQFF. CDR3 bases: TGTGCCAGCAGTTTTCGGGGGGGCAAGAATGAGCAGTTCTTC.

V and J are TRBV7-9 and TRBJ2-1; 15 positions match TRBD2. J lost 6 bases, V lost 3 bases, and 3 bases had no gene match. This CDR3 is built from 16 residues. Germline CDR1 and CDR2: SEHNR and FQNEAQ (reference sequence). The CDR3 is CASSLGLAGGSNEQFF. CDR3 in DNA: TGTGCCAGCAGCTTGGGACTAGCGGGAGGTTCCAATGAGCAGTTCTTC.

The chain carries TRBV7-8 and TRBJ1-5; tentatively, D is TRBD1 (5 bases). V was shortened by 0 bases and J by 6 bases, with 12 bases between the two germline ends. Germline CDR1 and CDR2: SGHVS and FQNEAQ. CDR3 length: 15 residues. CDR3 nucleotides: TGTGCCAGCAGCTTAGCATCGTGGGGGGGTCAGCCCCAGCATTTT. Translating gives CASSLASWGGQPQHF.

This rearrangement joins TRBV28 to TRBJ1-1; TRBD1 is a possible D gene (5 bases). The CDR3 consists of 14 residues. V was shortened by 6 bases and J by 6 bases, with 17 bases between the two germline ends. The germline V gene has CDR1 MDHEN and CDR2 SYDVKM. CDR3 sequence reads: CASSLSPETAEAFF. Here the CDR3 DNA reads TGTGCCAGCAGCCTCTCACCGGAGACAGCTGAAGCTTTCTTT.

This chain joins TRBV20-1 and TRBJ2-1; 13 positions agree with TRBD2. This CDR3 has 15 amino acids. In germline, CDR1 is DFQATT, CDR2 SNEGSKA (reference sequence). V shed 3 bases, J shed 7 bases, and the junction held 6 bases outside the gene matches. The CDR3 DNA reads as TGCAGTGCTAGGAAGACTAGCGGGAGGCCAAATGAGCAGTTCTTC. Translation: CSARKTSGRPNEQFF.

The chain recombines TRBV7-9 with TRBJ2-6, with D maybe TRBD2 (6 bases). The CDR3 consists of 16 residues. Trimming left V 1 base short and J 4 bases short, with 11 bases between. Germline loops: CDR1 SEHNR, CDR2 FQNEAQ (reference sequence). Here the CDR3 reads CASSLGGLSGANVLTF. The CDR3 DNA sequence: TGTGCCAGCAGCTTAGGGGGACTCTCCGGGGCCAACGTCCTGACTTTC.

This clonotype was observed a handful of times. The chain combines TRBV12-3 or TRBV12-4 with TRBJ1-4; 8 positions agree with TRBD1. The trim removed 6 bases at V and 5 bases at J, leaving 8 bases unmatched. The CDR3 covers 15 residues. CDR3 nucleotide sequence: TGTGCCAGCAGCAGCCAGGGGGCAGTGAATGAAAAACTGTTTTTT. Translating gives CASSSQGAVNEKLFF.

This clonotype was observed many times. The gene calls are TRBV7-2 and TRBJ1-5; 9 nucleotides align to TRBD1. The CDR3 sequence is 16 residues long. The V and J ends lost 1 base and 5 bases, in that order; junction bases with no gene match: 6. The germline CDR1 and CDR2 sequences are SGHTA and FQGNSA. The CDR3 DNA sequence: TGTGCCAGCAGCTTAGTCGGGACAGGGAGGTATCAGCCCCAGCATTTT. As protein: CASSLVGTGRYQPQHF.

The chain carries TRBV6-6 and TRBJ2-5; D unresolved. Trimming left V 0 bases short and J 4 bases short, with 9 bases between. Germline values: CDR1 MNHNY, CDR2 SVGAGI (reference sequence). The CDR3 length is 14 residues. This chain's CDR3 is CASSYSRVGETQYF. In DNA, the CDR3 is TGTGCCAGCAGTTACTCTCGGGTGGGAGAGACCCAGTACTTC.

This clonotype has a handful of counts. The V and J genes are TRBV12-3 or TRBV12-4 and TRBJ2-3, with TRBD2 matching over 8 bases. The V and J ends lost 3 bases and 4 bases, in that order; junction bases with no gene match: 12. This CDR3 is 17 amino acids long. Written as DNA, the CDR3 is TGTGCCAGCAGTTTCACTAGCGGCCAGTCGCTGGCAGATACGCAGTATTTT. Encoded protein: CASSFTSGQSLADTQYF.

This clonotype has at least ten counts. The chain carries TRBV28 and TRBJ2-1; TRBD2 matches 10 bases. V dropped 6 bases and J dropped 0; count of bases not matched to a gene: 5. Looked up from germline, CDR1 is MDHEN and CDR2 is SYDVKM. The CDR3 is 16 amino acids. DNA for the CDR3: TGTGCCAGCAGCGGGACTAGCGACTACTCCTACAATGAGCAGTTCTTC. It codes for CASSGTSDYSYNEQFF. The variable domain in full, completed from reference TRBV28 and TRBJ2-1, reads DVKVTQSSRYLVKRTGEKVFLECVQDMDHENMFWYRQDPGLGLRLIYFSYDVKMKEKGDIPEGYSVSREKKERFSLILESASTNQTSMYLCASSGTSDYSYNEQFFGPGTRLTVL.

Ten or more counts support this clonotype. The chain carries TRBV7-6 and TRBJ2-2; no definite D call. V was clipped by 1 base and J by 4 bases, with 13 bases between them. Germline values: CDR1 SGHVS, CDR2 FNYEAQ. The CDR3 spans 16 residues. CDR3 DNA: TGTGCCAGCAGCTTAGTAGTTGGGTTCGGCACCGGGGAGCTGTTTTTT. It encodes CASSLVVGFGTGELFF.

This clonotype was counted many times. V usage is TRBV12-3 or TRBV12-4 and J usage is TRBJ1-5; 8 bases agree with TRBD1. Losses at the gene ends were 6 bases for V and 2 bases for J; bases not matched to a gene: 3. The length of the CDR3 is 14 residues. CDR3 bases: TGTGCCAGCAGACCGGACAGGGGCAATCAGCCCCAGCATTTT. This gives the protein CASRPDRGNQPQHF.

This clonotype was recorded many times. CDR3 DNA sequence: TGTGCCAGCAGCTTAGCAGGGGGCCCCGGGCTCTACAATGAGCAGTTCTTC. Its protein is CASSLAGGPGLYNEQFF. The chain carries TRBV7-2 and TRBJ2-1; 7 nucleotides agree with TRBD1. Germline V gene sequence: CDR1 SGHTA, CDR2 FQGNSA. The CDR3 is 17 residues long. V dropped 0 bases and J dropped 3; count of bases not matched to a gene: 8. Full variable domain (missing parts from reference TRBV7-2 and TRBJ2-1): GAGVSQSPSNKVTEKGKDVELRCDPISGHTALYWYRQSLGQGLEFLIYFQGNSAPDKSGLPSDRFSAERTGGSVSTLTIQRTQQEDSAVYLCASSLAGGPGLYNEQFFGPGTRLTVL.

The V call is TRBV2, the J call TRBJ2-3; 8 bases are a match to TRBD1. CDR3 length: 13 amino acids. The germline V gene has CDR1 SNHLY and CDR2 FYNNEI. J gave up 3 bases and V 8 bases, and 4 bases lay outside the gene matches. CDR3 DNA sequence: TGTGCCAGCCAGGACAGGGTGACAGATACGCAGTATTTT. It is translated as CASQDRVTDTQYF.

The chain is built from TRBV5-4 and TRBJ2-1; 8 nucleotides line up with TRBD2. V was clipped by 2 bases and J by 8 bases; unmatched bases: 3. This CDR3 is built from 13 residues. Looked up from germline, CDR1 is SGHNT and CDR2 is YYREEE (reference sequence). The CDR3 DNA reads as TGTGCCAGCAGCTTTAGCGGGATCGATGAGCAGTTCTTC. Amino acid sequence: CASSFSGIDEQFF.

This clonotype has only a few counts. The chain recombines TRBV28 with TRBJ2-1; D is uncertain. Trimming removed 4 bases from V and 8 bases from J, with 9 bases in between. The CDR3 covers 12 residues. Looked up from germline, CDR1 is MDHEN and CDR2 is SYDVKM. CDR3 coding DNA: TGTGCCAGCAGTTCGACCACTTATGAGCAGTTCTTC. It yields the protein CASSSTTYEQFF.

In this sample, this clonotype turned up a few times. V and J are TRBV12-3 or TRBV12-4 and TRBJ2-3; TRBD1 is a possible D gene (5 bases). This CDR3 has 15 amino acids. The germline V and J ends were trimmed by 7 bases and 0 bases, with 14 bases remaining between them. This CDR3 reads CASTLQDTSTDTQYF. CDR3 nucleotide sequence: TGTGCCAGCACCCTTCAGGACACCAGCACAGATACGCAGTATTTT.

V usage is TRBV20-1 and J usage is TRBJ1-3; D is unresolved. V lost 1 base and J 2 bases, leaving 12 bases between the germline ends. This CDR3 has 15 amino acids. The germline V gene has CDR1 DFQATT and CDR2 SNEGSKA (reference sequence). The CDR3: CSARAGSGPGNTIYF. CDR3 DNA: TGCAGTGCTAGAGCGGGGAGTGGCCCTGGAAACACCATATATTTT.